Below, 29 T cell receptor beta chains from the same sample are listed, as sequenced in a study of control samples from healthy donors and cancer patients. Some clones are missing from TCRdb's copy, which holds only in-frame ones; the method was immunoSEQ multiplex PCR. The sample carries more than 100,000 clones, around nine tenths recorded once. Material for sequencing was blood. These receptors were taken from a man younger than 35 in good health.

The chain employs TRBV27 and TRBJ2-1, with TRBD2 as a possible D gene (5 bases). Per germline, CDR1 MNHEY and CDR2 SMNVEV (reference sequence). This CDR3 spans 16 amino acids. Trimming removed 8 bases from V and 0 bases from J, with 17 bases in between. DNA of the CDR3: TGTGCCAGCTCACGTGGACTGTTGAGCTCCTACAATGAGCAGTTCTTC. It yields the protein CASSRGLLSSYNEQFF.

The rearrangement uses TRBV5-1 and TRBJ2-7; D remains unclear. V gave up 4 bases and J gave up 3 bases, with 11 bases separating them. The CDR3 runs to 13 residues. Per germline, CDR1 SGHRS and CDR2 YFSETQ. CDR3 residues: CASSVGAYYEQYF. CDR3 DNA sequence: TGCGCCAGCAGCGTTGGTGCTTACTACGAGCAGTACTTC.

CDR3 DNA: TGTGCCAGCAGCTCGACCGGGACCCAATCCTATGGCTACACCTTC. Translating it yields CASSSTGTQSYGYTF. The chain employs TRBV7-9 and TRBJ1-2, with D possibly matching TRBD1 (5 bases). This CDR3 has 15 amino acids. V shed 4 bases and J shed 4 bases, with 16 bases lying between them. Looked up from germline, CDR1 is SEHNR and CDR2 is FQNEAQ (reference sequence).

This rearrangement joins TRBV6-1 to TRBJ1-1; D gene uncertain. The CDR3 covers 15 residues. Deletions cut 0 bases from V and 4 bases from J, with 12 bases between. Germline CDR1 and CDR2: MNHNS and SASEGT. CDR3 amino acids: CASSEALGAVTEAFF. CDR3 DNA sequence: TGTGCCAGCAGTGAAGCATTGGGAGCGGTCACTGAAGCTTTCTTT.

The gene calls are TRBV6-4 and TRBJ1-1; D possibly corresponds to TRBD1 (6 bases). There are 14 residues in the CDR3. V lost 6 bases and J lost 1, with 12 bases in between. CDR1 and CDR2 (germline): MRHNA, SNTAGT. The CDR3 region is CASRNTDRNTEAFF. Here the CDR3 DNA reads TGTGCCAGCAGGAATACGGACAGGAACACTGAAGCTTTCTTT.

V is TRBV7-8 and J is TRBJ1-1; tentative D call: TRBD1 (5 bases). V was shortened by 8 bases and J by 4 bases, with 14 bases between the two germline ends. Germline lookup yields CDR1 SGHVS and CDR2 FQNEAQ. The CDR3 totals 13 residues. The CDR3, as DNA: TGTGCCAGCGGGGGATCGGGGGGCACTGAAGCTTTCTTT. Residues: CASGGSGGTEAFF. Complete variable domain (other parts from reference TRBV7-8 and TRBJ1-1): GAGVSQSPRYKVAKRGQDVALRCDPISGHVSLFWYQQALGQGPEFLTYFQNEAQLDKSGLPSDRFFAERPEGSVSTLKIQRTQQEDSAVYLCASGGSGGTEAFFGQGTRLTVV.

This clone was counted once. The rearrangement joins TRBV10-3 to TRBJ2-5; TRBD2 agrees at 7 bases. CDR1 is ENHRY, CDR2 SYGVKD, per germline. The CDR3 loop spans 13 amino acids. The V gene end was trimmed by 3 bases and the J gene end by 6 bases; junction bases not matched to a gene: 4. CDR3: CAISDRGEKTQYF. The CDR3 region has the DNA TGTGCCATCAGTGATCGGGGGGAAAAGACCCAGTACTTC.

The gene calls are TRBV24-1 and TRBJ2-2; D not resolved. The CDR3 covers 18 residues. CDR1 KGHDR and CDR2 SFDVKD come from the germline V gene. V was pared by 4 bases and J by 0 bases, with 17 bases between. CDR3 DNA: TGTGCCACCAGTGACCCCCCTGTTTTCGCCTCGAACACCGGGGAGCTGTTTTTT. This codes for CATSDPPVFASNTGELFF.

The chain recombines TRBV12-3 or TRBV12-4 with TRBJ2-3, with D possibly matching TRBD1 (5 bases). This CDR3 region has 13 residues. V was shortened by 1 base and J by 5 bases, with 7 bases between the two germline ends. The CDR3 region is CASSLVQGDTQYF. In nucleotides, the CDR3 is TGTGCCAGCAGTTTAGTGCAGGGAGATACGCAGTATTTT.

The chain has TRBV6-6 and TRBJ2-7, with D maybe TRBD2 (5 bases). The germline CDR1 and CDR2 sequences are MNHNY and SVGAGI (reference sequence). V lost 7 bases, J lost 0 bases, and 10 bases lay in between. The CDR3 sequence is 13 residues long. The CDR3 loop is CASMAGDSYEQYF. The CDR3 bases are TGTGCCAGCATGGCCGGGGACTCCTACGAGCAGTACTTC.

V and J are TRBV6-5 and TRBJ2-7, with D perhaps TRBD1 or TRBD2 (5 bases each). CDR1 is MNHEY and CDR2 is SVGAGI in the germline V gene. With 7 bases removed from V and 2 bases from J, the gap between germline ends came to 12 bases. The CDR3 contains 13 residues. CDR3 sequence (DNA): TGTGCCAGCACCCGGGACGGCGCCTACGAGCAGTACGTC. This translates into CASTRDGAYEQYV.

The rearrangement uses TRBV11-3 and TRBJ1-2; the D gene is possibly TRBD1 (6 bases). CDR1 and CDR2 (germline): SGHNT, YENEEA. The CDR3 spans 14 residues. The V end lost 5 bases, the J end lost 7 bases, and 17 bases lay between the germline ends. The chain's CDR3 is CASSRQVGSGGYTF. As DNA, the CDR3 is TGTGCCAGCAGCCGACAGGTGGGGTCGGGTGGCTACACCTTC.

The CDR3 sequence is CASSPRIRDRNTEAFF. In DNA, the CDR3 is TGTGCCAGCAGCCCAAGAATAAGGGATCGGAACACTGAAGCTTTCTTT. The genes are TRBV3-1 (or the pseudogene TRBV3-2) and TRBJ1-1; D remains unclear. The CDR3 runs to 16 residues. Germline lookup yields CDR1 LGHDT and CDR2 YNNKEL (reference sequence). V lost 4 bases and J lost 1, with 16 bases in between.

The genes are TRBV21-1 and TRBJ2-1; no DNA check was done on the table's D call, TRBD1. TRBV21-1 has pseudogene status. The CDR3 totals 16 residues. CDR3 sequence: CASNGCSGTGPNEQFF. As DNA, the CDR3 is TGTGCCAGCAACGGCTGTTCCGGGACAGGGCCCAATGAGCAGTTCTTC.

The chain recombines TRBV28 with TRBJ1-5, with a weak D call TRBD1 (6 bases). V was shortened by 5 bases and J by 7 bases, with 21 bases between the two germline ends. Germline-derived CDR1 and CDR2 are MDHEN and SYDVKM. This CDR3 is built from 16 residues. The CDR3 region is CASSPRRTGWEQPQHF. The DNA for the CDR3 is TGTGCCAGCAGTCCCCGCCGCACAGGGTGGGAGCAGCCCCAGCATTTT.

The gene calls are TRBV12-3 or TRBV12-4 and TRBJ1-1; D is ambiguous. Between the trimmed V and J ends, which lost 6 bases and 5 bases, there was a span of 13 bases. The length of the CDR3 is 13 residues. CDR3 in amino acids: CASSPQVTTEAFF. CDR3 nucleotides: TGTGCCAGCAGCCCCCAGGTTACGACTGAAGCTTTCTTT.

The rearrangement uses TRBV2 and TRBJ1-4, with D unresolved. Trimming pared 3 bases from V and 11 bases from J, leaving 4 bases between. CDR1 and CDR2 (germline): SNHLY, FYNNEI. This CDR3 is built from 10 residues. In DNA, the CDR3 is TGTGCCAGCAGTGAGGGGAAACTGTTTTTT. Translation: CASSEGKLFF.

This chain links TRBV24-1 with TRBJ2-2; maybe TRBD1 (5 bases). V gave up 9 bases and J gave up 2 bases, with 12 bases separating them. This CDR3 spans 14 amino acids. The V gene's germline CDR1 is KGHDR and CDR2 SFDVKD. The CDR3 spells CATGALGNTGELFF. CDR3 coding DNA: TGTGCCACCGGGGCTTTGGGCAACACCGGGGAGCTGTTTTTT.

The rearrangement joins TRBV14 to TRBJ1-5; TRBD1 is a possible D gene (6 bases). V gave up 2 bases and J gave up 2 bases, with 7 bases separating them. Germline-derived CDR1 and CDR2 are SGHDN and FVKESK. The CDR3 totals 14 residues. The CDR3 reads CASSQTGRNQPQHF. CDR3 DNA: TGTGCCAGCAGCCAAACAGGGCGCAATCAGCCCCAGCATTTT. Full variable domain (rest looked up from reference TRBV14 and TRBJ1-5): EAGVTQFPSHSVIEKGQTVTLRCDPISGHDNLYWYRRVMGKEIKFLLHFVKESKQDESGMPNNRFLAERTGGTYSTLKVQPAELEDSGVYFCASSQTGRNQPQHFGDGTRLSIL.

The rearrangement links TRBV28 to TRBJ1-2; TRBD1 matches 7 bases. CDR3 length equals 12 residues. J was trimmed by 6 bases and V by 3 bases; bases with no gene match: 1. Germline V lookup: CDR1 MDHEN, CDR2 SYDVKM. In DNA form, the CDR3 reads TGTGCCAGCAGTTTGACAGGGAATGGCTACACCTTC. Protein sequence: CASSLTGNGYTF.

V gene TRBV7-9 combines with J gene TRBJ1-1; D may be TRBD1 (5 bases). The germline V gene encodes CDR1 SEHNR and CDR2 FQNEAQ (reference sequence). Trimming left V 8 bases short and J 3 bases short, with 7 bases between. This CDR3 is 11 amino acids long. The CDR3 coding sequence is TGTGCCAGCGACAGAGACACTGAAGCTTTCTTT. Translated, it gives CASDRDTEAFF.

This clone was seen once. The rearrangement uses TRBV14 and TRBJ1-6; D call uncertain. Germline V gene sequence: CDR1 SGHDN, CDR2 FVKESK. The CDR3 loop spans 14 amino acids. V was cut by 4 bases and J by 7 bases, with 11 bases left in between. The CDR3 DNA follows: TGTGCCAGCAGCCCCCTTGGCGGCAATTCACCCCTCCACTTT. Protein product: CASSPLGGNSPLHF. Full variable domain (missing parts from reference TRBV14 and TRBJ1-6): EAGVTQFPSHSVIEKGQTVTLRCDPISGHDNLYWYRRVMGKEIKFLLHFVKESKQDESGMPNNRFLAERTGGTYSTLKVQPAELEDSGVYFCASSPLGGNSPLHFGNGTRLTVT.

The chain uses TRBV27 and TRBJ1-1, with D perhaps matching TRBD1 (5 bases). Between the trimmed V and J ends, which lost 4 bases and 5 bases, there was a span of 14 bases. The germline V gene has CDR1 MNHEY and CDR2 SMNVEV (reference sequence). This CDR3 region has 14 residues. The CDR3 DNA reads TGTGCCAGCAGTTCACCTGGGGGAGGTACTGAAGCTTTCTTT. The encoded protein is CASSSPGGGTEAFF.

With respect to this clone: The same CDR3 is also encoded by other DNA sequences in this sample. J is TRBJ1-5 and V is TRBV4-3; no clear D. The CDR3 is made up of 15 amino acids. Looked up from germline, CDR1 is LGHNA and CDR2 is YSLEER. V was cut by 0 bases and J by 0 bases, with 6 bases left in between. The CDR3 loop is CASSQDRYSNQPQHF. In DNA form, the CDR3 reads TGCGCCAGCAGCCAAGATCGTTATAGCAATCAGCCCCAGCATTTT.

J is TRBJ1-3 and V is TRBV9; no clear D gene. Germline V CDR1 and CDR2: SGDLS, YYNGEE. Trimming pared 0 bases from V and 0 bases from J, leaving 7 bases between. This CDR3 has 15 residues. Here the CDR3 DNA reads TGTGCCAGCAGCGTAGGCGGTGGCTCTGGAAACACCATATATTTT. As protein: CASSVGGGSGNTIYF.

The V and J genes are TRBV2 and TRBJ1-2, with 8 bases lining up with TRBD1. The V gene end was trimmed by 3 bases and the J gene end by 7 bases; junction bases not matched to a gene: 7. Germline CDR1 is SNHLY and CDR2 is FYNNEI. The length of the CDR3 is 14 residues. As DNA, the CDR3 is TGTGCCAGCAGTGAGCTGGACAGGGTCGGTGGCTACACCTTC. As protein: CASSELDRVGGYTF.

The CDR3 region has the DNA TGTGCCAGCAGTGAATTGGGACAGGGCAAGAGCGAGCAGTACTTC. This codes for CASSELGQGKSEQYF. The gene calls are TRBV2 and TRBJ2-7; 9 bases fit TRBD1. The V gene's germline CDR1 is SNHLY and CDR2 FYNNEI. The V gene end was trimmed by 2 bases and the J gene end by 6 bases; junction bases not matched to a gene: 8. The CDR3 spans 15 residues.

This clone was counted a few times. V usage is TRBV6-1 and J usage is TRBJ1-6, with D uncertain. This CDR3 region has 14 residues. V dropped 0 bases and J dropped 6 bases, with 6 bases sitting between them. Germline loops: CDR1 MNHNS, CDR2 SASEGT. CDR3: CASSEAQFNSPLHF. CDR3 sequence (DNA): TGTGCCAGCAGTGAAGCACAGTTTAATTCACCCCTCCACTTT.

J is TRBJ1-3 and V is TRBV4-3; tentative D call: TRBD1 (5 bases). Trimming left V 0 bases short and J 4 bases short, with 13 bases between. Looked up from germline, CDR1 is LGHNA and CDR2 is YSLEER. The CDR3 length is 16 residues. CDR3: CASSQDSRGAGNTIYF. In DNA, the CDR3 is TGCGCCAGCAGCCAAGATTCCAGAGGGGCAGGAAACACCATATATTTT.